Below are 16 T cell receptor beta chains sequenced from a single sample in a study of blood T cell repertoires in COVID-19. TCRdb's table, derived via immunoSEQ multiplex PCR, lists solely in-frame clones and lacks some. Here the sample spans about 350,000 clones, less than 90% being singletons. The material sequenced was PBMCs or T cells enriched from blood (not recorded which). These receptors all stem from a young woman who had recovered from COVID-19.

This chain connects TRBV2 to TRBJ2-2; TRBD1 matches 10 bases. This CDR3 has 15 residues. The germline CDR1 and CDR2 sequences are SNHLY and FYNNEI. Germline trimming cut 6 bases from V and 6 bases from J; bases unmatched to any gene: 7. The CDR3 DNA is TGTGCCAGCAGCACCGGGACAGGGGACGCCGGGGAGCTGTTTTTT. Translation: CASSTGTGDAGELFF.

The chain has TRBV19 and TRBJ1-1; a weak D match, TRBD1 (6 bases). V lost 1 base, J lost 0 bases, and 12 bases lay in between. In germline, CDR1 is LNHDA, CDR2 SQIVND (reference sequence). The CDR3 covers 16 residues. The CDR3, as DNA: TGTGCCAGTAGTATAGGGGGGGGACAACTGAACACTGAAGCTTTCTTT. As protein: CASSIGGGQLNTEAFF.

This clone was detected once. This specimen includes other DNA sequences encoding the same CDR3. The chain is built from TRBV19 and TRBJ2-3, with 9 bases lining up with TRBD1. The CDR3 consists of 14 residues. After removal of 4 bases from V and 3 bases from J, the junction contained 2 bases not matched to a gene. Per the germline V gene, CDR1 is LNHDA and CDR2 is SQIVND (reference sequence). CDR3 sequence (DNA): TGTGCCAGTAGTACAGGACAGGGGACAGATACGCAGTATTTT. As protein: CASSTGQGTDTQYF. The entire variable domain, with the rest obtained from reference TRBV19 and TRBJ2-3, is as follows: DGGITQSPKYLFRKEGQNVTLSCEQNLNHDAMYWYRQDPGQGLRLIYYSQIVNDFQKGDIAEGYSVSREKKESFPLTVTSAQKNPTAFYLCASSTGQGTDTQYFGPGTRLTVL.

Worth noting for this clone: Other DNA sequences from this sample encode an identical CDR3 as well. This chain joins TRBV6-6 and TRBJ2-7; 8 bases fit TRBD1. CDR1 and CDR2 (germline): MNHNY, SVGAGI (reference sequence). CDR3 length: 13 amino acids. J was trimmed by 4 bases and V by 6 bases; bases with no gene match: 5. The CDR3, as DNA: TGTGCCAGCAGCTCCAGGGGGCGGTACGAGCAGTACTTC. Its protein is CASSSRGRYEQYF.

The chain links TRBV28 to TRBJ2-7; the match to TRBD2 covers 7 bases. This CDR3 comprises 15 residues. Germline V gene lookup returns CDR1 MDHEN and CDR2 SYDVKM. Trimming removed 2 bases from V and 5 bases from J; junction bases left unmatched: 9. The chain's CDR3 is CASSLRRGVGNEQYF. The DNA for the CDR3 is TGTGCCAGCAGTTTACGTCGGGGGGTAGGGAACGAGCAGTACTTC.

The chain has TRBV28 and TRBJ2-1; TRBD1 matches 8 bases. CDR1 is MDHEN, CDR2 SYDVKM, per germline. V dropped 6 bases and J dropped 5; count of bases not matched to a gene: 9. This CDR3 contains 15 residues. This chain's CDR3 is CASRPFDRGHNEQFF. The DNA of the CDR3 is TGTGCCAGCAGACCGTTCGACAGGGGACACAATGAGCAGTTCTTC.

The J gene is TRBJ2-2, the V gene TRBV6-2 or TRBV6-3, with 15 bases lining up with TRBD2. Germline CDR1 reads MNHEY; CDR2 reads SVGEGT. V was pared by 3 bases and J by 1 base, with 9 bases of the junction left unmatched. The CDR3 runs 20 residues. The CDR3 region has the DNA TGTGCCAGCAGTTATACAGGTCCGGGACTAGCGGGGGGGAACACCGGGGAGCTGTTTTTT. Translating it yields CASSYTGPGLAGGNTGELFF.

Turning to this clone: Other DNA variants within this sample encode the same CDR3. This chain links TRBV5-1 with TRBJ1-2; TRBD1 aligns across 7 bases. This CDR3 region has 13 residues. Trimming at V came to 0 bases and at J to 6 bases, leaving 2 bases not matched to a gene. In germline, CDR1 is SGHRS, CDR2 YFSETQ. CDR3 residues: CASSLGTGNGYTF. The CDR3 coding sequence is TGCGCCAGCAGCTTGGGGACAGGAAATGGCTACACCTTC.

V gene TRBV5-8 combines with J gene TRBJ1-4; tentative D call: TRBD1 (5 bases). Germline assignment: CDR1 SGHTS and CDR2 YDEGEE. This CDR3 region has 16 residues. The V and J ends lost 0 bases and 2 bases respectively, with 11 bases between them. The CDR3 reads CASSLGRGGTNEKLFF. The CDR3 nucleotides read TGTGCCAGCAGCTTGGGTAGGGGAGGCACTAATGAAAAACTGTTTTTT.

The CDR3: CASSFPQGYVLTF. CDR3 DNA sequence: TGTGCCAGCAGCTTCCCACAGGGATACGTCCTGACTTTC. The chain recombines TRBV7-9 with TRBJ2-6, with D perhaps TRBD1 (6 bases). Germline-derived CDR1 and CDR2 are SEHNR and FQNEAQ (reference sequence). V was cut by 3 bases and J by 11 bases, with 11 bases left in between. The CDR3 is 13 amino acids.

This chain connects TRBV4-1 to TRBJ1-1, with D possibly being TRBD1 (5 bases). Germline V CDR1 and CDR2: MGHRA, YSYEKL. V was shortened by 2 bases and J by 3 bases, with 10 bases between the two germline ends. The CDR3 runs to 14 residues. The CDR3 is CASSQFTRDTEAFF. The CDR3 nucleotides are TGCGCCAGCAGCCAATTTACCAGGGACACTGAAGCTTTCTTT.

DNA for the CDR3: TGCGCCAGCAGTGAAGGGGCGGAACGGAGGAACACTGAAGCTTTCTTT. It translates to CASSEGAERRNTEAFF. V and J are TRBV10-2 and TRBJ1-1, with a weak D call TRBD1 (5 bases). The germline gives CDR1 WSHSY, CDR2 SAAADI. This CDR3 contains 16 residues. V lost 3 bases, J lost 1 base, and 15 bases lay in between.

The gene calls are TRBV5-4 and TRBJ2-1, with D possibly TRBD2 on 6 matching bases. This CDR3 is built from 13 residues. Germline V gene data show CDR1 as SGHNT and CDR2 as YYREEE (reference sequence). V was shortened by 3 bases and J by 7 bases, with 11 bases between the two germline ends. The CDR3 sequence is CASSSTSRNEQFF. The CDR3 DNA follows: TGTGCCAGCAGCTCGACTAGTAGGAATGAGCAGTTCTTC.

The chain employs TRBV30 and TRBJ1-3; 9 bases match TRBD1. This CDR3 has 15 amino acids. V lost 3 bases and J lost 1; bases outside the gene matches: 4. Germline loops: CDR1 GTSNPN, CDR2 SVGIG (reference sequence). In DNA form, the CDR3 reads TGTGCCTGGAGGGGACAGGGTGGATCTGGAAACACCATATATTTT. Translated, it gives CAWRGQGGSGNTIYF.

The count of this clone is one. The V call is TRBV5-4, the J call TRBJ1-6; 9 bases align to TRBD1. After removal of 0 bases from V and 7 bases from J, the junction contained 5 bases not matched to a gene. CDR3 length: 16 amino acids. The V gene's germline CDR1 is SGHNT and CDR2 YYREEE (reference sequence). CDR3 in amino acids: CASSLGTGQGNSPLHF. The CDR3 bases are TGTGCCAGCAGCTTGGGAACGGGACAGGGAAATTCACCCCTCCACTTT.

The chain is built from TRBV28 and TRBJ1-3; D is possibly TRBD1 (6 bases). Between the trimmed V and J ends, which lost 9 bases and 0 bases, there was a span of 15 bases. The V gene's germline CDR1 is MDHEN and CDR2 SYDVKM. This CDR3 has 15 residues. For the CDR3, the DNA is TGTGCCAGTACCAGGGACATTTTCTCTGGAAACACCATATATTTT. Encoded protein: CASTRDIFSGNTIYF.